This T cell receptor beta chain was sequenced in a study of blood T cell repertoires in COVID-19. The overall study: Samples of COVID-19 (acute and convalescent) were obtained from the United States, Italy and Spain. T cells, B-cell-depleted T cells, or PBMCs supplied cDNA or gDNA.

The germline gives CDR1 SGHTA, CDR2 FQGNSA. J gave up 5 bases and V 3 bases, and 1 base lay outside the gene matches. The CDR3 sequence is 14 residues long. Seattle cases were enrolled at active infection and followed longitudinally. Authors' data handling: Nucleated cell number was recorded as an estimate derived from reference gene primer amplification. Sequenced by immunoSEQ multiplex PCR; TCRdb stores in-frame clones only, minus some. V, J and clone size are those of that table, while D and trimming were read from the DNA. Counted here are roughly 220,000 clones, about four fifths occurring once; the ten biggest clones make up 6.5% to 8.5%.

This TCR was sampled from an elderly woman with COVID-19, enrolled during active disease. Specimen: peripheral blood. This rearrangement joins TRBV7-2 to TRBJ2-3, with 11 positions matching TRBD2. CDR3 amino acids: CASSFGLAGDTQYF. For the CDR3, the DNA is TGTGCCAGCAGCTTCGGACTAGCGGGAGATACGCAGTATTTT.